The 7 T cell receptor beta chains listed next were all sequenced from one sample in a study of blood T cell repertoires in COVID-19. Repertoires were generated with immunoSEQ multiplex PCR, while TCRdb's copy carries only in-frame clones and drops some. The sample holds about 250,000 clones, just under 85% seen once. The source material was peripheral blood. These TCRs come from an older woman with active or convalescent COVID-19.

This chain uses TRBV27 with TRBJ1-2; 8 bases match TRBD1. V was clipped by 3 bases and J by 8 bases; unmatched bases: 8. The CDR3 covers 14 residues. Germline values: CDR1 MNHEY, CDR2 SMNVEV (reference sequence). The CDR3 sequence: CASSLAGGASGYTF. Here the CDR3 DNA reads TGTGCCAGCAGTTTGGCAGGGGGCGCGTCAGGCTACACCTTC.

This chain links TRBV5-1 with TRBJ2-7, with 9 nucleotides matching TRBD1. Unmatched junction bases numbered 11, after V lost 5 bases and J lost 5 bases. CDR1 is SGHRS, CDR2 YFSETQ, per germline. This CDR3 has 15 residues. CDR3 in amino acids: CASRRQGQGGDEQYF. As DNA, the CDR3 is TGCGCCAGCAGACGCCAGGGACAGGGAGGCGACGAGCAGTACTTC.

The chain recombines TRBV6-2 or TRBV6-3 with TRBJ2-7; 9 positions agree with TRBD1. With V trimmed by 2 bases and J by 0 bases, 8 bases remained unmatched. Per the germline V gene, CDR1 is MNHEY and CDR2 is SVGEGT. The CDR3 runs to 17 residues. The CDR3 loop is CASSYVGPGQGSYEQYV. The CDR3 DNA reads as TGTGCCAGCAGTTACGTGGGGCCGGGACAGGGCTCCTACGAGCAGTACGTC.

The rearrangement links TRBV5-1 to TRBJ1-2; TRBD1 agrees at 9 bases. Germline assignment: CDR1 SGHRS and CDR2 YFSETQ. V lost 4 bases and J lost 8; bases outside the gene matches: 15. The CDR3 spans 16 residues. The CDR3 loop reads CASSADRGASSGGYTF. The CDR3 coding sequence is TGCGCCAGCAGCGCGGACAGGGGTGCTTCGTCGGGAGGCTACACCTTC.

The chain links TRBV5-1 to TRBJ1-3; tentative D call: TRBD1 (6 bases). Trimming left V 0 bases short and J 4 bases short, with 8 bases between. CDR1 SGHRS and CDR2 YFSETQ come from the germline V gene. The CDR3 has 14 amino acids. CDR3 sequence reads: CASSLDGTGNTIYF. CDR3 in DNA: TGCGCCAGCAGCTTGGACGGGACAGGAAACACCATATATTTT. The full variable domain, with the rest looked up from reference TRBV5-1 and TRBJ1-3, is KAGVTQTPRYLIKTRGQQVTLSCSPISGHRSVSWYQQTPGQGLQFLFEYFSETQRNKGNFPGRFSGRQFSNSRSEMNVSTLELGDSALYLCASSLDGTGNTIYFGEGSWLTVV.

V gene TRBV19 combines with J gene TRBJ2-1; 8 bases fit TRBD2. V shed 4 bases and J 4 bases; nucleotides not matched to a gene: 6. The V gene's germline CDR1 is LNHDA and CDR2 SQIVND (reference sequence). The CDR3 consists of 15 residues. The CDR3 is CASSTGRGGYNEQFF. For the CDR3, the DNA is TGTGCCAGTAGTACCGGGAGGGGGGGGTACAATGAGCAGTTCTTC.

This rearrangement joins TRBV3-1 (or the pseudogene TRBV3-2) to TRBJ1-1; 7 bases are a match to TRBD1. This CDR3 is built from 14 residues. V trimming: 6 bases; J trimming: 5 bases; junction bases outside the gene matches: 9. Germline CDR1 reads LGHDT; CDR2 reads YNNKEL (reference sequence). The CDR3 spells CASRLRGGLTEAFF. DNA of the CDR3: TGTGCCAGCAGGCTGAGAGGGGGCCTGACTGAAGCTTTCTTT.